The source of this T cell receptor beta chain is a study of blood T cell dynamics during melanoma immunotherapy. The CDR3 spans 12 residues. With 9 bases removed from V and 4 bases from J, the gap between germline ends came to 9 bases. CDR1 and CDR2 from the germline V gene are LNHDA and SQIVND (reference sequence). The time point: week 3, after first cycle of checkpoint inhibitor. Measured with immunoSEQ multiplex PCR; TCRdb has only the in-frame clones, and not every one. The table records approximately 20,000 clones, about 85% of them present only once. The chain employs TRBV19 and TRBJ2-2, with D possibly TRBD2 on 6 matching bases. The sequenced sample was blood, obtained from a patient treated with checkpoint blockade. This clonotype originated in a human donor with melanoma. The CDR3 reads CASLRGTGELFF. CDR3 DNA sequence: TGTGCCAGCTTGCGGGGCACCGGGGAGCTGTTTTTT. Looking up the rest from reference TRBV19 and TRBJ2-2 gives the full variable domain: DGGITQSPKYLFRKEGQNVTLSCEQNLNHDAMYWYRQDPGQGLRLIYYSQIVNDFQKGDIAEGYSVSREKKESFPLTVTSAQKNPTAFYLCASLRGTGELFFGEGSRLTVL.